This T cell receptor (beta chain) was captured by sequencing in a study of somatic mutations in cytotoxic T cells in rheumatoid arthritis. Study-wide points: Antigen specificity of the expanded CD8+ clones was not determined. The clonality of CD8+ T cells was not significantly different between rheumatoid arthritis patients and age-matched healthy controls.

A word on this clone: Its antigen is not known.

TCRdb's copy holds only in-frame clones and misses some; the assay was immunoSEQ multiplex PCR. The table includes more than 20,000 clones, 82% detected once. Trimming took 5 bases from V and 5 from J; bases not matched to a gene: 8. The CDR3 extends over 13 amino acids. Germline CDR1 and CDR2: SQVTM and ANQGSEA. The receptor comes from a man aged 50 or older in good health. This chain connects TRBV29-1 to TRBJ2-5; TRBD2 agrees at 7 bases. The source material was CD8+ T cells sorted from blood. The CDR3 sequence: CSVFGGRGETQYF. The DNA for the CDR3 is TGCAGCGTTTTTGGCGGGAGAGGGGAGACCCAGTACTTC.